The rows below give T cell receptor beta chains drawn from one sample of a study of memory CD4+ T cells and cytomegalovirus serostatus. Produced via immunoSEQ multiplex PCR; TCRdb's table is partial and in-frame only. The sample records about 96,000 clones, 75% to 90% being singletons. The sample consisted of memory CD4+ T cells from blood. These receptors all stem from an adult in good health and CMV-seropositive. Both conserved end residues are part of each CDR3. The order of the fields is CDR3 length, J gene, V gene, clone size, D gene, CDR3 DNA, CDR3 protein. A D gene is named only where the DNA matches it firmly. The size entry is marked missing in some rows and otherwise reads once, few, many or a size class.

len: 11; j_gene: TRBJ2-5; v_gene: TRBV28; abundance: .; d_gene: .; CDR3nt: TGTGCCAGCAGCACCAGGGAGACCCAGTACTTC; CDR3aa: CASSTRETQYF
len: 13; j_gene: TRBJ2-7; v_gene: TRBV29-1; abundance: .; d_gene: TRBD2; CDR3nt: TGCAGCGCCGCTACTAGCGGAAACTACGAGCAGTACTTC; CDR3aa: CSAATSGNYEQYF
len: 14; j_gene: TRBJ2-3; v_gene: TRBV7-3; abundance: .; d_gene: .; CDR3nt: TGTGCCAGCGCCGGGTCCTTAAGCACAGATACGCAGTATTTT; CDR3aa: CASAGSLSTDTQYF
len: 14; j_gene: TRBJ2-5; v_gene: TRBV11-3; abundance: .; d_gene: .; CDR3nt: TGTGCCAGCAGCCGCCGGGACTCCGAAGAGACCCAGTACTTC; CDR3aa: CASSRRDSEETQYF
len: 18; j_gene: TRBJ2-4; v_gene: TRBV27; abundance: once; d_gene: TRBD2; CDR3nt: TGTGCCAGCACCCAAGGGGGACTAGCGGGAAGATCCAAAAACATTCAGTACTTC; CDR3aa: CASTQGGLAGRSKNIQYF
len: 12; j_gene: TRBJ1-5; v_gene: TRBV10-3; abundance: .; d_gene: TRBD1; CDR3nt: TGTGCATCGGCAGGGGGTAATCAGCCCCAGCATTTT; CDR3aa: CASAGGNQPQHF
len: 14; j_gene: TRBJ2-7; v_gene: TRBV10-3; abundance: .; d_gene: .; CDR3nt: TGTGCCATCAGTTTGGGTGGTACGAATTCCGAGCAGTACTTC; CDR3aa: CAISLGGTNSEQYF
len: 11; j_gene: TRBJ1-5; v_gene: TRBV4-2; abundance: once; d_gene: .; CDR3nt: TGTGCCAGCAGCCAAGGGTCGGCCCAGCATTTT; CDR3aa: CASSQGSAQHF
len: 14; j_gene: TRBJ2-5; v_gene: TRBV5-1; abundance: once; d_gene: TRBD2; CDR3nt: TGCGCCAGCAGCTTGGGAACAGCGGGGGAGACCCAGTACTTC; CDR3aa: CASSLGTAGETQYF
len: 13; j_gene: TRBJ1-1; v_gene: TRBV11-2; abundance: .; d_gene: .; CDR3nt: TGTGCCAGCAGCTTAGGGTGGAACACTGAAGCTTTCTTT; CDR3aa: CASSLGWNTEAFF
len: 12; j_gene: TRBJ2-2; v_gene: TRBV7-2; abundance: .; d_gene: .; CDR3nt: TGTGCCAGCAGCACCGGGCGGGGGGAGCTGTTTTTT; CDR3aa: CASSTGRGELFF
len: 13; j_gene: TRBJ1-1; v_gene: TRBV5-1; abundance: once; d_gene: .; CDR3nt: TGCGCCAGCAGCTTGGTTCTGAACACTGAAGCTTTCTTT; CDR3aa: CASSLVLNTEAFF
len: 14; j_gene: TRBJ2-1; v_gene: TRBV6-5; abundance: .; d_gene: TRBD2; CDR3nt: TGTGCCAGCAGTTTAAGTGACGGGAGGGATGAGCAGTTCTTC; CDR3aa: CASSLSDGRDEQFF
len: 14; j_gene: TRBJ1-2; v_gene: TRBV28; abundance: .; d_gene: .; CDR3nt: TGTGCCAGCAGTTTAGTATTAGTCCAGGGGGGCTACACCTTC; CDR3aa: CASSLVLVQGGYTF
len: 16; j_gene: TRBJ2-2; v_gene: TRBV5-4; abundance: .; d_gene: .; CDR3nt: TGTGCCAGCAGCGCAGAGAAGCGTAACCCAACCGGGGAGCTGTTTTTT; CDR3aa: CASSAEKRNPTGELFF